These 9 T cell receptor beta chains originate from one sample sequenced in a study of blood T cell repertoires in COVID-19. Sequencing was performed with immunoSEQ multiplex PCR; in TCRdb, only in-frame clones are kept and a portion is missing. The table has around 220,000 clones, more than 80% seen once. Sequencing was carried out using peripheral blood. Receptors originate from a woman of 80 years or more with acute or convalescent COVID-19.

V and J are TRBV24-1 and TRBJ2-1, with TRBD2 matching 8 bases. CDR1 is KGHDR and CDR2 is SFDVKD in the germline V gene. The ends lost 2 bases at V and 10 bases at J; junction bases unmatched: 12. The CDR3 sequence is 16 residues long. The chain's CDR3 is CATSDSGGTNFGEQFF. The CDR3 DNA sequence: TGTGCCACCAGTGATTCGGGGGGGACGAACTTTGGGGAGCAGTTCTTC.

The V gene is TRBV7-2, the J gene TRBJ1-3; tentatively, D is TRBD1 (5 bases). Trimming took off 1 base at V and 8 bases at J, with 18 bases between the two ends. The CDR3 has 16 amino acids. CDR1 and CDR2 (germline): SGHTA, FQGNSA. As DNA, the CDR3 is TGTGCCAGCAGCTTAGGCGGGACGGGATCCGGATACACCATATATTTT. It codes for CASSLGGTGSGYTIYF.

As concerns this clone: Other DNA sequences within the sample encode an identical CDR3. The chain has TRBV18 and TRBJ1-1, with 7 bases that match TRBD1. Germline trimming cut 2 bases from V and 0 bases from J; bases unmatched to any gene: 3. CDR1 and CDR2 from the germline V gene are KGHSH and LQKENI. CDR3 length: 15 residues. For the CDR3, the DNA is TGTGCCAGCTCACCATTGACAGGGATGAACACTGAAGCTTTCTTT. It translates to CASSPLTGMNTEAFF.

V and J are TRBV5-6 and TRBJ2-7; D uncertain. Germline CDR1 is SGHDT and CDR2 is YYEEEE. This CDR3 comprises 14 residues. Trimming removed 1 base at V and 0 bases at J, with 8 bases between. The CDR3 region has the DNA TGTGCCAGCAGCTTGTTCCAGATCTCCTACGAGCAGTACTTC. It is translated as CASSLFQISYEQYF. The full variable domain, completed using reference TRBV5-6 and TRBJ2-7, is DAGVTQSPTHLIKTRGQQVTLRCSPKSGHDTVSWYQQALGQGPQFIFQYYEEEERQRGNFPDRFSGHQFPNYSSELNVNALLLGDSALYLCASSLFQISYEQYFGPGTRLTVT.

The chain carries TRBV6-5 and TRBJ1-4, with 8 bases aligning to TRBD1. The CDR3 totals 15 residues. Germline assignment: CDR1 MNHEY and CDR2 SVGAGI. With V trimmed by 5 bases and J by 5 bases, 7 bases remained unmatched. CDR3 coding DNA: TGTGCCAGCAGTACAACCAGGGACAGGAATGAAAAACTGTTTTTT. It codes for CASSTTRDRNEKLFF.

This rearrangement joins TRBV28 to TRBJ2-7, with 11 positions matching TRBD1. Unmatched junction bases numbered 5, after V lost 1 base and J lost 3 bases. The CDR3 length is 16 residues. Per the germline V gene, CDR1 is MDHEN and CDR2 is SYDVKM. For the CDR3, the DNA is TGTGCCAGCAGTTTATCCGGGACAGGGGGGAACTACGAGCAGTACTTC. Its protein is CASSLSGTGGNYEQYF.

This clone came up once. The gene calls are TRBV28 and TRBJ1-2; 7 positions agree with TRBD1. Per the germline V gene, CDR1 is MDHEN and CDR2 is SYDVKM. This CDR3 contains 15 residues. Trimming cost V 6 bases and J 2 bases; bases outside gene matches: 9. CDR3 nucleotides: TGTGCCAGCAGCCCCCACATGACAGGGAACTATGGCTACACCTTC. It specifies CASSPHMTGNYGYTF.

V usage is TRBV6-6 and J usage is TRBJ2-5; a possible D gene is TRBD1 (5 bases). CDR1 is MNHNY, CDR2 SVGAGI, per germline (reference sequence). The CDR3 runs to 12 residues. With 5 bases removed from V and 2 bases from J, the gap between germline ends came to 6 bases. CDR3 bases: TGTGCCAGCAGTCCAGGGCAAGAGACCCAGTACTTC. Translated, it gives CASSPGQETQYF.

The genes are TRBV2 and TRBJ1-3, with D unclear. V lost 6 bases and J lost 0, with 15 bases in between. CDR1 and CDR2 from the germline V gene are SNHLY and FYNNEI. This CDR3 has 16 amino acids. For the CDR3, the DNA is TGTGCCAGCAGCCAACAGAGCCCCTTCTCTGGAAACACCATATATTTT. Amino acids: CASSQQSPFSGNTIYF.